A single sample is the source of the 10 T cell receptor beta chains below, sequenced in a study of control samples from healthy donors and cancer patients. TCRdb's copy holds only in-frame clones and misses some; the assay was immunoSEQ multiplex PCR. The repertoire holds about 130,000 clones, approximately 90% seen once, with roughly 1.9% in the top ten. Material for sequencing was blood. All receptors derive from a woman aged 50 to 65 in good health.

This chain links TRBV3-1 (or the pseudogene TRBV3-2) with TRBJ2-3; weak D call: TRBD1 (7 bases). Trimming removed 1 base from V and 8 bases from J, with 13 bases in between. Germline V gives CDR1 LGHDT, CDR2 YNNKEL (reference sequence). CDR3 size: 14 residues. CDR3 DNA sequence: TGTGCCAGCAGCCAAGCGGAGGGGGCCGTTACGCAGTATTTT. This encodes CASSQAEGAVTQYF.

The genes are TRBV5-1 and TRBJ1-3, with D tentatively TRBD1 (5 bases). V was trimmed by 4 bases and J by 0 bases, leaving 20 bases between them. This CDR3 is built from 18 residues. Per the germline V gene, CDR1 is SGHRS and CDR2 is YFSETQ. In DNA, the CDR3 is TGCGCCAGCAGCCCATCACTGGTTTGGGGGGTCTCTGGAAACACCATATATTTT. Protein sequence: CASSPSLVWGVSGNTIYF.

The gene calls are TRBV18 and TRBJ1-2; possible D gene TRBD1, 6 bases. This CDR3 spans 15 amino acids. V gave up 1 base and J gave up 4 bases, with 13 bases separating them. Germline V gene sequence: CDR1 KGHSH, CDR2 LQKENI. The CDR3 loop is CASSPRKGGSYGYTF. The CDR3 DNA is TGTGCCAGCTCACCACGAAAGGGGGGCTCCTATGGCTACACCTTC.

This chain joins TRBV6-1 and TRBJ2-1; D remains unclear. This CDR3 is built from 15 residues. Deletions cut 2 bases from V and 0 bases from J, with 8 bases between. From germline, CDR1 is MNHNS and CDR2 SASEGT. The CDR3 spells CASSEWTSSYNEQFF. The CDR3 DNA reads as TGTGCCAGCAGTGAATGGACGAGCTCCTACAATGAGCAGTTCTTC.

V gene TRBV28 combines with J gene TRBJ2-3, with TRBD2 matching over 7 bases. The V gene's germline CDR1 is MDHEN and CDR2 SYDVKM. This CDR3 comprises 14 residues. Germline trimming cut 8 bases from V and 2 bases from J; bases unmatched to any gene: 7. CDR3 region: CASAGVADTDTQYF. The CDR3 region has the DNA TGTGCCAGCGCGGGGGTAGCGGACACAGATACGCAGTATTTT.

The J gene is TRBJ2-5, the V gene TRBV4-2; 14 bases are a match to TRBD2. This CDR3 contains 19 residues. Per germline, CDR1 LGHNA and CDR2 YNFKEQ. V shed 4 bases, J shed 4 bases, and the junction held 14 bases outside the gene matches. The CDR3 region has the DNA TGTGCCAGCAGCCCAGGGGATTTGACTAGCGGGAGGGCTGGAGAGACCCAGTACTTC. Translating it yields CASSPGDLTSGRAGETQYF.

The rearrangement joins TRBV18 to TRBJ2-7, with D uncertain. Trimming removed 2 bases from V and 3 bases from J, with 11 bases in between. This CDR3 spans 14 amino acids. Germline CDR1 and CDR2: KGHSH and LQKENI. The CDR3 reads CASSPGLQNYEQYF. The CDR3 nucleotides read TGTGCCAGCTCACCAGGCCTACAGAACTACGAGCAGTACTTC. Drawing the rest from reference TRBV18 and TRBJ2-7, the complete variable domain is NAGVMQNPRHLVRRRGQEARLRCSPMKGHSHVYWYRQLPEEGLKFMVYLQKENIIDESGMPKERFSAEFPKEGPSILRIQQVVRGDSAAYFCASSPGLQNYEQYFGPGTRLTVT.

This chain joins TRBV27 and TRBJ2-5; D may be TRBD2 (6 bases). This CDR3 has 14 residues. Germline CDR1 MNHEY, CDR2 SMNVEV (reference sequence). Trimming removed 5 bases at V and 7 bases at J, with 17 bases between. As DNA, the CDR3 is TGTGCCAGCAGTCCGAACCTAGGGCGGGGGACCCAGTACTTC. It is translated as CASSPNLGRGTQYF.

This CDR3 reads CASSPNTGELFF. The CDR3 coding sequence is TGTGCCAGCAGTCCCAACACCGGGGAGCTGTTTTTT. The V gene is TRBV6-5, the J gene TRBJ2-2; unclear D gene. V lost 5 bases to trimming and J lost 2 bases, with 3 bases between them. Germline lookup yields CDR1 MNHEY and CDR2 SVGAGI. This CDR3 comprises 12 residues.

CDR3 nucleotide sequence: TGTGCCTGGAGGATGGGCGTTGGTGAGACCCAGTACTTC. Translation gives CAWRMGVGETQYF. The genes are TRBV30 and TRBJ2-5; D is unclear. The CDR3 totals 13 residues. CDR1 is GTSNPN and CDR2 is SVGIG in the germline V gene (reference sequence). Deletions cut 3 bases from V and 5 bases from J, with 13 bases between.